The TCR beta chain described here comes from a study of breast tumors, draining lymph nodes, adjacent tissues. General study findings and limits: That most tumor T cells come from lymph nodes remained unproven. The data were judged consistent with most tumor T cells coming from lymph node and expanding in tumor. Compared with basal-like, luminal-like tumors shared significantly more repertoire with nontumor tissue. Tumors had less TCR diversity than lymph nodes, more than nontumor tissue.

The lymph nodes were axillary draining lymph nodes from breast cancer patients. CDR1 and CDR2 (germline): MNHNS, SASEGT. The ends were cut back, 2 bases at V and 9 bases at J, with 14 bases in the middle. The CDR3 consists of 15 residues. TCRdb itself ran the multiplex PCR reads through MiXCR, one entry per CDR3 protein. The table records approximately 210,000 distinct CDR3 sequences, approximately 31% of them present only once. At least ten counts were recorded for this clonotype. The antigen is undetermined. Sequences were obtained from axillary lymph node tissue. The chain couples TRBV6-1 to TRBJ1-6; tentative D call: TRBD1 (5 bases). The sequence was obtained from a female donor with breast cancer. Some clones in this sample may be carry-over from other donors' samples. Here the CDR3 reads CASSEHTGTSSPLHF. In nucleotides, the CDR3 is TGTGCCAGCAGTGAACATACAGGCACCTCTTCACCCCTCCACTTT.